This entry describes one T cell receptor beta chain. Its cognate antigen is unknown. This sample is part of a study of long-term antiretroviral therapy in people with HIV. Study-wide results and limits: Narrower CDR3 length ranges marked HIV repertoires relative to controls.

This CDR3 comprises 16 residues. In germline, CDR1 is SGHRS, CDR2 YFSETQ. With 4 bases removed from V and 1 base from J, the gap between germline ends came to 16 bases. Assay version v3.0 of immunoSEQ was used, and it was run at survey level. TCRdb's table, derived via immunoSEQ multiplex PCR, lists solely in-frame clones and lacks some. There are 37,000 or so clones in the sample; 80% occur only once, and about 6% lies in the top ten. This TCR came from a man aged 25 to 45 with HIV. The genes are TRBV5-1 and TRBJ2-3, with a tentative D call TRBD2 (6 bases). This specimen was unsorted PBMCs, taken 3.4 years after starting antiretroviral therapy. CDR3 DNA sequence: TGCGCCAGCAGCCCGGGGGTGATACACGGCACAGATACGCAGTATTTT. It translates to CASSPGVIHGTDTQYF.